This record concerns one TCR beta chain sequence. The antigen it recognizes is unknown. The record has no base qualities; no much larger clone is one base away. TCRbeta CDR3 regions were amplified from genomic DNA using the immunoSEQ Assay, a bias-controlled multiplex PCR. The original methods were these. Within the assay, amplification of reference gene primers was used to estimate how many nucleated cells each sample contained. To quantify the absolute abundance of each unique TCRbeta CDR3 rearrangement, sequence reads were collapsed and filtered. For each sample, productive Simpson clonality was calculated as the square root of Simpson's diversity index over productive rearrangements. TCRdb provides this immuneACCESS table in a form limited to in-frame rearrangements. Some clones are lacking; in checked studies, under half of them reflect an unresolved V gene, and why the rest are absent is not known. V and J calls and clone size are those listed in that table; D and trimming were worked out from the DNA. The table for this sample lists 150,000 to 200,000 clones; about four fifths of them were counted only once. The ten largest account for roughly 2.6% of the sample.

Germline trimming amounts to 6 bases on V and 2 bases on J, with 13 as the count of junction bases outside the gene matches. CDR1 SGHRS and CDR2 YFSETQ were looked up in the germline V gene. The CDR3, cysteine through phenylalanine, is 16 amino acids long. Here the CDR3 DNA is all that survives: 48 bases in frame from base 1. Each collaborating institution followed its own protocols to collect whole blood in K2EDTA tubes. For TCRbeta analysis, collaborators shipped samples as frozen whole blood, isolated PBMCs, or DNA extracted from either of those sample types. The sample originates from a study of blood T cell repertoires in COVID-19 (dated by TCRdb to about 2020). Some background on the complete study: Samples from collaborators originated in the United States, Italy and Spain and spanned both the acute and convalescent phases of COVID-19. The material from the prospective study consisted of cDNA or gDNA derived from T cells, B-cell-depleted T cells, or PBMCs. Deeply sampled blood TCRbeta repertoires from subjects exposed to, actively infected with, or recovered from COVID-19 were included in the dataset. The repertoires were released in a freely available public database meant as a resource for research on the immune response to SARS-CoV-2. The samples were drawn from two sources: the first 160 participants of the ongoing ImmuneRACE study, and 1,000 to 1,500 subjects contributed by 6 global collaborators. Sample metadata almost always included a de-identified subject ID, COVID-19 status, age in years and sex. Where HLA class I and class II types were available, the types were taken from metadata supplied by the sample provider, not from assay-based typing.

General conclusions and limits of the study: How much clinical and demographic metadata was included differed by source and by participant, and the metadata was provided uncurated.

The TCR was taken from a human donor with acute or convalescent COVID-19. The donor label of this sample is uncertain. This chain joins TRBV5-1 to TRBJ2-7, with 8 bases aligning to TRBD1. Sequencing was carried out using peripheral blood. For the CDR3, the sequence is CASNAISDRETYEQYF. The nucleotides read TGCGCCAGCAACGCCATATCGGACAGGGAGACCTACGAGCAGTACTTC.